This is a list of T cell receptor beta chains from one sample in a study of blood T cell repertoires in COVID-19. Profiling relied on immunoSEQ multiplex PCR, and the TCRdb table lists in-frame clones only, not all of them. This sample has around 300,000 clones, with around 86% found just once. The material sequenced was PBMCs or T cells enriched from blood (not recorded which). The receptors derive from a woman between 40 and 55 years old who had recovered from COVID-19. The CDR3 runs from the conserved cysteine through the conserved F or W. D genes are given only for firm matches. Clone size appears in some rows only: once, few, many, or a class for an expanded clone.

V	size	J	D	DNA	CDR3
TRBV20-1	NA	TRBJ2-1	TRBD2	TGCAGTGCTAGTAGAGCGGGAGGGCCGGGTGAGCAGTTCTTC	CSASRAGGPGEQFF
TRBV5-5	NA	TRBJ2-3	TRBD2	TGTGCCAGCAGCTTACTAGCGGGACGGACAGATACGCAGTATTTT	CASSLLAGRTDTQYF
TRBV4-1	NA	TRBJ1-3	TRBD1	TGCGCCAGCAGCCAAGGGGTCCAGGGGGCAAAAAACACCATATATTTT	CASSQGVQGAKNTIYF
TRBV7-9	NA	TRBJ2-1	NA	TGTGCCAGCAGCTTAGGGGGCTCAAGCTCCTACAATGAGCAGTTCTTC	CASSLGGSSSYNEQFF
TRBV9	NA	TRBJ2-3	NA	TGTGCCAGCAGCGTAGCCCAGGGCAACACAGATACGCAGTATTTT	CASSVAQGNTDTQYF
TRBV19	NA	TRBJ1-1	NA	TGTGCCAGTAGTATAGATACTAGGGTTGGAGCTTTCTTT	CASSIDTRVGAFF
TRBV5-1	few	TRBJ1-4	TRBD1	TGCGCCAGCAGCTCTGGACAGGGGACGGATGAAAAACTGTTTTTT	CASSSGQGTDEKLFF
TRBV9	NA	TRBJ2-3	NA	TGTGCCAGCAGCGTAGTAGAGGGTACCACAGATACGCAGTATTTT	CASSVVEGTTDTQYF
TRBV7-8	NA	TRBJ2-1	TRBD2	TGTGCCAGCAGCTTAGGGACTAGCGGGGCCCTTTTGGATGAGCAGTTCTTC	CASSLGTSGALLDEQFF
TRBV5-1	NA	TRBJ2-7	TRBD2	TGCGCCAGCAGTCAAAGCGGGGGGGACGAGCAGTACTTC	CASSQSGGDEQYF
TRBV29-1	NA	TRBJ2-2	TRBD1	TGCAGCGGCCGCTGGCAGGGGGCAAACACCGGGGAGCTGTTTTTT	CSGRWQGANTGELFF
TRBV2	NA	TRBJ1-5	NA	TGTGCCAGCGGTAAGGCGAGGGCTGAGAATCAGCCCCAGCATTTT	CASGKARAENQPQHF
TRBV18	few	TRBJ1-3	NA	TGTGCCAGCTCTGAAGGGGGATCTGGAAACACCATATATTTT	CASSEGGSGNTIYF
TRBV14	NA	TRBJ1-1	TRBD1	TGTGCCAGCAGCCAAGGGGGGACAGGGGCTTGGCTGACTGAAGCTTTCTTT	CASSQGGTGAWLTEAFF
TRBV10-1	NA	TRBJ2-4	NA	TGCGCCAGCAGTGAGGAGCCAAGCGTTCTAGCCAAAAACATTCAGTACTTC	CASSEEPSVLAKNIQYF